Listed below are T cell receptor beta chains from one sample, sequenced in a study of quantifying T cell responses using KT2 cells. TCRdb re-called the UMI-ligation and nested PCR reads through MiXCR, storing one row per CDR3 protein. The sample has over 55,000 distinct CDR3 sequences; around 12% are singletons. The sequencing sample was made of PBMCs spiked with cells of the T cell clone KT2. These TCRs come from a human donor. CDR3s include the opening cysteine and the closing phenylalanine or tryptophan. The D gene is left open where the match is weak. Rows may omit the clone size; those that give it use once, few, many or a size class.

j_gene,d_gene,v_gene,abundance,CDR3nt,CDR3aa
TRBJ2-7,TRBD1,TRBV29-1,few,TGCAGCTCCAGGACAGGTGAATCCTCCTACGAGCAGTACTTC,CSSRTGESSYEQYF
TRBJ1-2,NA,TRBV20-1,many,TGCAGTGCTAACGCTCCCGATCGGGGTCTGGATGGCTACACCTTC,CSANAPDRGLDGYTF
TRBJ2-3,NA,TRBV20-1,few,TGCAGTGCTGGAGTCGGCAGCACAGATACGCAGTATTTT,CSAGVGSTDTQYF
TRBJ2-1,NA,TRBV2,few,TGTGCCAGCAGTGTCAGGGGTGTTGTAAATGAGCAGTTCTTC,CASSVRGVVNEQFF
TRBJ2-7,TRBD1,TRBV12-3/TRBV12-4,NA,TGTGCCAGCAGTGACAGGGGAGGAAACTACGAGCAGTACTTC,CASSDRGGNYEQYF
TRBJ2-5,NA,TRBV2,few,TGTGCCAGCATTCGGGCAGGGGAGACCCAGTACTTC,CASIRAGETQYF
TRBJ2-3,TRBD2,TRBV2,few,TGTGCCAGCAGTGAAGGTCTGGCGGGGGGCGCAGATACGCAGTATTTT,CASSEGLAGGADTQYF
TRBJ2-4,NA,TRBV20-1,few,TGCAGTGCTAGCCCCGGATGGAACATTCAGTACTTC,CSASPGWNIQYF
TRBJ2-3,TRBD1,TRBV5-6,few,TGTGCCAGCAGCTCCACCTCACTCACAGGGGTCGCAGATACGCAGTATTTT,CASSSTSLTGVADTQYF
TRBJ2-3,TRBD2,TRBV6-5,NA,TGTGCCAGCAGTTCGGCGGGGGGGGGCGTGGATACGCAGTATTTT,CASSSAGGGVDTQYF
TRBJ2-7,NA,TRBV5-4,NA,TGTGCCAGCAGCTTGGATGGGGCAGCTGACTACGAGCAGTACTTC,CASSLDGAADYEQYF
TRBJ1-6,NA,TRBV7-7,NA,TGTGCCAGCAGCCCCCAGGACACCAGGAATTCACCCCTCCACTTT,CASSPQDTRNSPLHF
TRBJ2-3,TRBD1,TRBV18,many,TGTGCCAGCTCACGGGACAGGACAGATACGCAGTATTTT,CASSRDRTDTQYF
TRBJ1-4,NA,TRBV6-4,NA,TGTGCCAGCCCCCAGGGAGGAGAAAAACTGTTTTTT,CASPQGGEKLFF
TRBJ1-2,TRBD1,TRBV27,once,TGTGCCAGCAGTCCTCGCCGGGACAGGGTCTATGGCTACACCTTC,CASSPRRDRVYGYTF
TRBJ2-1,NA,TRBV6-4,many,TGTGCCAGCAGTAAGGACACCTACAATGAGCAGTTCTTC,CASSKDTYNEQFF
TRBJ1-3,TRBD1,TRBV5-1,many,TGCGCCAGCAGCACTACGGGACAGGGGATCGGAAACACCATATATTTT,CASSTTGQGIGNTIYF
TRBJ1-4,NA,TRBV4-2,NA,TGTGCCAGTGAACAACGGTCCCCAAGCAGGGAGAAACTGTTTTTT,CASEQRSPSREKLFF
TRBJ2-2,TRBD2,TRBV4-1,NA,TGCGCCAGCAGCCTCAGACTAGCGGGGGGACCGGGGGAGCTGTTTTTT,CASSLRLAGGPGELFF
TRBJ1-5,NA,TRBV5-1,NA,TGCGCCAGCAGCTTGGAAGGGTACAATCAGCCCCAGCATTTT,CASSLEGYNQPQHF
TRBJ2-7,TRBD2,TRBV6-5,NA,TGTGCCAGCAGTCGTAGCGGGAGCCCCTACGAGCAGTACTTC,CASSRSGSPYEQYF
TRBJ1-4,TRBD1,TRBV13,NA,TGTGCCAGCAGCTCGACAGGGGTAAATGAAAAACTGTTTTTT,CASSSTGVNEKLFF
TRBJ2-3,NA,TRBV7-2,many,TGTGCCAGCAGCTTTATCGGCGGCTTTAACACAGATACGCAGTATTTT,CASSFIGGFNTDTQYF
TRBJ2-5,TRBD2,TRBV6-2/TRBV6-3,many,TGTGCCAGCAGTTGGACTAGCGGGGGGGCAGAGACCCAGTACTTC,CASSWTSGGAETQYF
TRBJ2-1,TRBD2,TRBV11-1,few,TGTGCCAGCTCGCGTCGGACTAGCGGGGGGTATGAGCAGTTCTTC,CASSRRTSGGYEQFF
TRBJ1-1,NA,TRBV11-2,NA,TGTGCCAGCAGCCAACACTCAGGGATTACTGGGAACACTGAAGCTTTCTTT,CASSQHSGITGNTEAFF
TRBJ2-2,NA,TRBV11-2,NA,TGTGCCAGCAGCTTAAGGCGCTGGGACACCGGGGAGCTGTTTTTT,CASSLRRWDTGELFF
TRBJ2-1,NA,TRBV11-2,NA,TGTGCCAGCAGCTTAGTAGCGGTTTCCTACAATGAGCAGTTCTTC,CASSLVAVSYNEQFF
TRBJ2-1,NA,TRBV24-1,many,TGTGCCACCAGTGAGCCGGACGGCTACAATGAGCAGTTCTTC,CATSEPDGYNEQFF
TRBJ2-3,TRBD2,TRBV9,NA,TGTGCCAGCAGCGCGGAGTCTAGCGGTTATAGCACAGATACGCAGTATTTT,CASSAESSGYSTDTQYF
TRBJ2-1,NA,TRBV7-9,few,TGTGCCAGCAGCACCACCTCGAGAACCTCCTACAATGAGCAGTTCTTC,CASSTTSRTSYNEQFF
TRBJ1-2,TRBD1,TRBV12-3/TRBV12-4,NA,TGTGCCAGCAGTTTAAACGCAGGGGGAGTCTATGGCTACACCTTC,CASSLNAGGVYGYTF
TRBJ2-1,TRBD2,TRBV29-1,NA,TGCAGCGTTCTAGCGGGATGGGGAGGCAATGAGCAGTTCTTC,CSVLAGWGGNEQFF
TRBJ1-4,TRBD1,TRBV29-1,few,TGCAGCGGTGGCCTCAGGGGGACGGAACTGTTTTTT,CSGGLRGTELFF
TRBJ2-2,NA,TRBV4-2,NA,TGTGCCAGCAGCCAAGATTTCAGGGGACTCACCGGGGAGCTGTTTTTT,CASSQDFRGLTGELFF
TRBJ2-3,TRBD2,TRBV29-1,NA,TGCAGCGTTCATACTAGCGGGATTACAGATACGCAGTATTTT,CSVHTSGITDTQYF
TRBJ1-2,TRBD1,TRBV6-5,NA,TGTGCCAGCAGTTTAACGGGACAGGGGCATTCTGGCTACACCTTC,CASSLTGQGHSGYTF
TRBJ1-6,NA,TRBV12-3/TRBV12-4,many,TGTGCCAGCAGCCGGCGCTTGGCACCCCTCCACTTT,CASSRRLAPLHF
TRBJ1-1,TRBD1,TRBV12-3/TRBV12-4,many,TGTGCCAGCACTCAGGGGGCGTACACTGAAGCTTTCTTT,CASTQGAYTEAFF
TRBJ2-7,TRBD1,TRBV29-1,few,TGCAGCTCGGGGACAGTGAACGAGCAGTACTTC,CSSGTVNEQYF
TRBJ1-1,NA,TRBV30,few,TGTGCCTGGAGAGCTAGCCTGAACACTGAAGCTTTCTTT,CAWRASLNTEAFF
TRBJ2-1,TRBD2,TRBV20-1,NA,TGCAGTGCTAGTTCTCCGCGGCGGGAGGTCGATGAGCAGTTCTTC,CSASSPRREVDEQFF